This entry describes one T cell receptor beta chain. Its specificity is not known. This entry belongs to a study of cytomegalovirus exposure and HLA in healthy donors. Turning to the study itself: There were roughly 110 million unique TCR beta sequences, drawn from about 190 million T cells, in an earlier analysis. Most donors, just over 80% of some 400 genotyped, fell in the Caucasian-associated ancestry cluster.

General study results and limits: In a later analysis, at a false discovery rate of 0.05, 16,951 TCR beta sequences were associated with HLA alleles. In vitro experiments confirmed that three CMV-associated chains were specific for CMV antigens.

V lost 4 bases, J lost 7 bases, and 14 bases lay in between. The CDR3 is 12 amino acids. Germline CDR1 reads SQVTM; CDR2 reads ANQGSEA. This PCR relied on a set of 60 Vbeta primers and 13 Jbeta primers. Assay: immunoSEQ multiplex PCR; the TCRdb copy retains only in-frame clones and omits some. This repertoire shows 80,000 to 100,000 clones, around three quarters found once; its top ten account for under 8.5%. The chain combines TRBV29-1 with TRBJ2-7; possibly TRBD2 for D (5 bases). The sequenced material came from PBMCs. This receptor was taken from a man under 40 in good health and CMV-seronegative. CDR3 protein: CSVGGSKREQYF. In DNA, the CDR3 is TGCAGCGTTGGTGGGAGCAAGAGGGAGCAGTACTTC.